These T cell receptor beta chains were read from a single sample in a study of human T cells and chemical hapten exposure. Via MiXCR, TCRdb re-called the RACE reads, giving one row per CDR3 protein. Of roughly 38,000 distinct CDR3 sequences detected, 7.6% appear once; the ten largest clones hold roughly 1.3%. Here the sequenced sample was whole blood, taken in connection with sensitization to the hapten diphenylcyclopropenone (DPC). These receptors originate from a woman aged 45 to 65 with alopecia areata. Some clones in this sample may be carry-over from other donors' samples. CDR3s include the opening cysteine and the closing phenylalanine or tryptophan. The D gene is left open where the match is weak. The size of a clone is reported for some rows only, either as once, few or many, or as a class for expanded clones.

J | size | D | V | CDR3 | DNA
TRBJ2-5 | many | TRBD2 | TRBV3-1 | CASSQALAGGLETQYF | TGTGCCAGCAGCCAAGCACTAGCGGGAGGATTAGAGACCCAGTACTTC
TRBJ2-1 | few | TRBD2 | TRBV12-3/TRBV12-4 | CASGYILAGGSEQFF | TGTGCCAGCGGATACATCCTAGCGGGAGGGAGTGAGCAGTTCTTC
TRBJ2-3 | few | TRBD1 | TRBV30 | CAWSAGTAQYF | TGTGCCTGGAGTGCCGGGACAGCGCAGTATTTT
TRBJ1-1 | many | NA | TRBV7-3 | CASGAWPNTEAFF | TGTGCCAGCGGTGCTTGGCCGAACACTGAAGCTTTCTTT
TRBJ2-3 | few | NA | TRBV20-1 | CSARGGGSSTDTQYF | TGCAGTGCTAGAGGGGGCGGTTCTAGCACAGATACGCAGTATTTT
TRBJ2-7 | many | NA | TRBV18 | CASSPPLRSEQYF | TGTGCCAGCTCACCACCCCTCCGTAGCGAGCAGTACTTC
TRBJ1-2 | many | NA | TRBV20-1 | CSARGPAGMYGYTF | TGCAGTGCTAGAGGGCCGGCGGGGATGTATGGCTACACCTTC
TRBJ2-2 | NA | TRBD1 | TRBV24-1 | CATSDTGTVSPAELFF | TGTGCCACCAGTGATACCGGGACAGTCTCACCGGCGGAGCTGTTTTTT
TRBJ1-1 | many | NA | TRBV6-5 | CAARGKGATAEAFF | TGCGCTGCTAGGGGGAAAGGAGCAACCGCTGAAGCTTTCTTT
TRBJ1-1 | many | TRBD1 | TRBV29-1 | CSVEDRGRTEAFF | TGCAGCGTTGAAGACAGGGGGAGGACTGAAGCTTTCTTT
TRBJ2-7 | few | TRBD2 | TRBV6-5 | CASSNRLAGGYEQYF | TGTGCCAGCAGTAACCGACTAGCGGGAGGCTACGAGCAGTACTTC
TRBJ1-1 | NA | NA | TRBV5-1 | CASSLGDEGTEAFF | TGCGCCAGCAGCTTGGGGGACGAGGGGACTGAAGCTTTCTTT
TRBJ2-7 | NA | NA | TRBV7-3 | CASSLFGGEHEQYF | TGTGCCAGCAGCTTATTTGGAGGGGAACACGAGCAGTACTTC
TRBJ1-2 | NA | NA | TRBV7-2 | CASSSTANYGYTF | TGTGCCAGCAGCTCCACAGCCAACTATGGCTACACCTTC
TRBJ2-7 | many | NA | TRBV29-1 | CSVDVAEEQYF | TGCAGCGTTGACGTCGCTGAGGAGCAGTACTTC
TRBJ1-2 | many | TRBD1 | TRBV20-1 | CSARAGGVGGYTF | TGCAGTGCTAGGGCAGGGGGCGTGGGTGGCTACACCTTC
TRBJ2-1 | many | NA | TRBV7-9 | CASSLKPSSEQFF | TGTGCCAGCAGTCTAAAGCCGTCGTCTGAGCAGTTCTTC
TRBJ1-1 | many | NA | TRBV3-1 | CASSHGIADTEAFF | TGTGCCAGCAGCCACGGGATTGCGGACACTGAAGCTTTCTTT
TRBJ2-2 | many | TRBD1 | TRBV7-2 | CASRQGASGELFF | TGTGCCAGCAGACAGGGGGCAAGCGGGGAGCTGTTTTTT
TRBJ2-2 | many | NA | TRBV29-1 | CSVAPAGIFGNAGELFF | TGCAGCGTTGCCCCCGCCGGGATTTTTGGAAACGCCGGGGAGCTGTTTTTT
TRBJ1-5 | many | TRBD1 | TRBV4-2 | CASSQDTGESQPQHF | TGTGCCAGCAGCCAAGATACAGGGGAGAGTCAGCCCCAGCATTTT
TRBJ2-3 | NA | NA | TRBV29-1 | CSVGDSVVDTQYF | TGCAGCGTTGGAGACAGTGTCGTAGATACGCAGTATTTT
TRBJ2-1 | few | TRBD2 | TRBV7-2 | CASSILAGGPNEQFF | TGTGCCAGCAGCATCCTAGCGGGAGGGCCCAATGAGCAGTTCTTC
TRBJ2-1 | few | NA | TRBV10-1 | CASSESPVRDEQFF | TGCGCCAGCAGTGAGTCCCCCGTTCGGGATGAGCAGTTCTTC
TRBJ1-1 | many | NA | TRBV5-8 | CASSFGGIQNTEAFF | TGTGCCAGCAGCTTTGGGGGCATACAGAACACTGAAGCTTTCTTT
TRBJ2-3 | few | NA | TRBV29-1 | CSVGHWPSTDTQYF | TGCAGCGTTGGTCACTGGCCTAGCACAGATACGCAGTATTTT
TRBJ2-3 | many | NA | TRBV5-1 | CASSLDRFTDTQYF | TGCGCCAGCAGCTTGGACAGATTCACAGATACGCAGTATTTT
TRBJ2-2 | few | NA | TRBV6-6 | CASTRDETGELFF | TGTGCCAGCACTCGTGACGAGACCGGGGAGCTGTTTTTT
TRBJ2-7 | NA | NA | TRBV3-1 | CASRSTSGAAYEQYF | TGTGCCAGCAGGTCTACTTCCGGGGCCGCCTACGAGCAGTACTTC